This is a list of T cell receptor beta chains from one sample in a study of blood T cell repertoires in COVID-19. Sequenced by immunoSEQ multiplex PCR; TCRdb stores in-frame clones only, minus some. The sample shows 250,000 to 350,000 clones, approximately 83% of them seen only once. The sample taken for sequencing was peripheral blood. The source is a person aged 65 to 85 with COVID-19, enrolled during active disease. CDR3s include the opening cysteine and the closing phenylalanine or tryptophan.

V: TRBV6-1; J: TRBJ2-7; CDR3: CASSEYSGRAYEQYF
V: TRBV7-2; J: TRBJ2-2; CDR3: CASSLAPSGGPWTGELFF
V: TRBV4-1; J: TRBJ1-3; CDR3: CASSQLTSGVPGNTIYF
V: TRBV30; J: TRBJ1-2; CDR3: CAWRTGLGYGYTF
V: TRBV7-2; J: TRBJ2-5; CDR3: CASSPGLEETQYF
V: TRBV10-3; J: TRBJ1-2; CDR3: CAISEFDSPANYGYTF
V: TRBV29-1; J: TRBJ2-5; CDR3: CSGGQWETQYF
V: TRBV5-6; J: TRBJ1-3; CDR3: CASSSDKVSGNTIYF
V: TRBV30; J: TRBJ2-3; CDR3: CAWKLTSGMTDTQYF
V: TRBV4-1; J: TRBJ2-7; CDR3: CASSQDLLWTGGRNEQYF
V: TRBV11-3; J: TRBJ2-1; CDR3: CASSPSGLAGAYNEQFF
V: TRBV12-5; J: TRBJ1-1; CDR3: CASGLAGGTEAFF
V: TRBV18; J: TRBJ1-6; CDR3: CASSQYRGYNSPLHF
V: TRBV5-4; J: TRBJ2-3; CDR3: CASSVRARADTQYF
V: TRBV5-1; J: TRBJ2-5; CDR3: CASSLVGTGEETQYF